This T cell receptor (beta chain) was profiled in a study of blood T cell repertoires in COVID-19. Turning to the study itself: From T cells, B-cell-depleted T cells, or PBMCs came the material, which was cDNA or gDNA.

Using immunoSEQ multiplex PCR, the repertoire was profiled, and TCRdb retains in-frame clones only, with some absent. This repertoire shows over 120,000 clones, 70% to 90% found once; its top ten account for roughly 2.7%. Trimming removed 9 bases at V and 0 bases at J, with 17 bases between. CDR3 length equals 15 residues. CDR1 is SGHRS, CDR2 YFSETQ, per germline. The clonotype was recovered from a human donor with acute or convalescent COVID-19. The donor label of this sample is uncertain. Material for sequencing was peripheral blood. The V gene is TRBV5-1, the J gene TRBJ2-3; D is possibly TRBD1 (6 bases). The CDR3 region has the DNA TGCGCCACTCATTCGGGGACACCTAGCACAGATACGCAGTATTTT. This codes for CATHSGTPSTDTQYF.